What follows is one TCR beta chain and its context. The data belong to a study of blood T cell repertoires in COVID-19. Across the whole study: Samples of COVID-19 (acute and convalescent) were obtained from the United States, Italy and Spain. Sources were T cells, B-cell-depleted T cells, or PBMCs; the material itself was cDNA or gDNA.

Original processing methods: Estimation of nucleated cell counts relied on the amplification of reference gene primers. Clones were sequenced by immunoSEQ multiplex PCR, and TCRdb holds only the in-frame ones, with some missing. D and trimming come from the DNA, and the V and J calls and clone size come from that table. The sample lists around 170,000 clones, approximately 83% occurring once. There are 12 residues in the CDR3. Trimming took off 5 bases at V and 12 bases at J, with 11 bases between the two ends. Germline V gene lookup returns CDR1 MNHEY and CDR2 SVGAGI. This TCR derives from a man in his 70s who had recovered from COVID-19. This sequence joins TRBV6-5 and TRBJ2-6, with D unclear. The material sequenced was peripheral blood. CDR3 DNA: TGTGCCAGCAGTCCCTACGGCGGCGTCCTGACTTTC. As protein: CASSPYGGVLTF.